Presented here are 13 T cell receptor beta chains from one specimen sequenced in a study of long-term antiretroviral therapy in people with HIV. It was version v3.0 of the immunoSEQ assay that was run at survey level. Only in-frame clones appear in the TCRdb table, and some are missing; sequencing was by immunoSEQ multiplex PCR. Of 15,000 to 20,000 clones detected, over 70% appear once; the ten largest clones hold 10% to 11%. Material: unsorted PBMCs, obtained 2.3 years after starting antiretroviral therapy. The receptors shown here come from a woman aged 40 to 50 with HIV.

V and J are TRBV14 and TRBJ2-7; TRBD1 aligns across 10 bases. CDR3 length: 17 amino acids. V lost 5 bases, J lost 7 bases, and 17 bases stayed unmatched. CDR1 is SGHDN, CDR2 FVKESK, per germline. CDR3 amino acids: CASSGPGTGVLLGEQYF. The CDR3 DNA reads TGTGCCAGCAGCGGTCCCGGGACAGGGGTTTTGTTGGGGGAGCAGTACTTC.

V and J are TRBV2 and TRBJ1-5; 10 bases match TRBD1. Losses at the gene ends were 5 bases for V and 7 bases for J; bases not matched to a gene: 5. The germline V gene encodes CDR1 SNHLY and CDR2 FYNNEI. The CDR3 loop spans 14 amino acids. The CDR3 loop reads CASSPGTGVQPQHF. In DNA form, the CDR3 reads TGTGCCAGCAGTCCCGGGACAGGGGTCCAGCCCCAGCATTTT.

The table lists this clone with a few counts. The chain has TRBV28 and TRBJ1-2, with D unresolved. The germline V and J ends were trimmed by 1 base and 0 bases, with 18 bases remaining between them. The CDR3 sequence is 18 residues long. CDR1 is MDHEN and CDR2 is SYDVKM in the germline V gene. The CDR3 coding sequence is TGTGCCAGCAGTTTATTTGGCCCTCAGTTCACAACTAACTATGGCTACACCTTC. This codes for CASSLFGPQFTTNYGYTF.

The table lists this clone with a count of one. The chain has TRBV7-8 and TRBJ1-1; 10 positions match TRBD1. In germline, CDR1 is SGHVS, CDR2 FQNEAQ. Germline trimming cut 3 bases from V and 4 bases from J; bases unmatched to any gene: 2. The CDR3 loop spans 14 amino acids. The CDR3 DNA follows: TGTGCCAGCAGCTTCGGGACAGGGGCCACTGAAGCTTTCTTT. Protein: CASSFGTGATEAFF.

This clone was detected only a few times. This chain uses TRBV7-8 with TRBJ1-5; tentative D call: TRBD1 (6 bases). Per germline, CDR1 SGHVS and CDR2 FQNEAQ. There are 18 residues in the CDR3. The V end lost 1 base, the J end lost 1 base, and 17 bases lay between the germline ends. DNA of the CDR3: TGTGCCAGCAGCTTAGGGGTGAGGGGGTCAGGAAGCAATCAGCCCCAGCATTTT. This gives the protein CASSLGVRGSGSNQPQHF.

The rearrangement uses TRBV5-6 and TRBJ1-1; D not resolved. The CDR3 sequence is 14 residues long. V dropped 1 base and J dropped 1 base, with 8 bases sitting between them. Germline-derived CDR1 and CDR2 are SGHDT and YYEEEE. The CDR3 nucleotides are TGTGCCAGCAGCTTGCCAGATTGGAACACTGAAGCTTTCTTT. Protein sequence: CASSLPDWNTEAFF.

This chain joins TRBV6-5 and TRBJ1-4; the D is unclear. V lost 8 bases to trimming and J lost 3 bases, with 10 bases between them. The CDR3 is 13 amino acids. Germline V gives CDR1 MNHEY, CDR2 SVGAGI. This CDR3 reads CASRLLANEKLFF. As DNA, the CDR3 is TGTGCCAGCCGCCTCTTAGCTAATGAAAAACTGTTTTTT.

The V call is TRBV10-2, the J call TRBJ1-1; D unclear. V was cut by 3 bases and J by 6 bases, with 8 bases left in between. This CDR3 has 12 residues. Germline CDR1 reads WSHSY; CDR2 reads SAAADI. CDR3 sequence reads: CASSDRSSEAFF. CDR3 coding DNA: TGCGCCAGCAGTGATAGGTCATCTGAAGCTTTCTTT.

The rearrangement uses TRBV7-9 and TRBJ2-1; 9 bases match TRBD2. V lost 3 bases, J lost 9 bases, and 6 bases stayed unmatched. This CDR3 region has 14 residues. CDR1 and CDR2 from the germline V gene are SEHNR and FQNEAQ (reference sequence). The CDR3 DNA follows: TGTGCCAGCAGCTTTAGCGGGAGTATCGGTGAGCAGTTCTTC. This gives the protein CASSFSGSIGEQFF.

This chain joins TRBV5-1 and TRBJ1-6; perhaps TRBD1 as D (5 bases). Trimming pared 4 bases from V and 11 bases from J, leaving 16 bases between. Germline V CDR1 and CDR2: SGHRS, YFSETQ. The CDR3 is 14 amino acids. The CDR3 nucleotides read TGCGCCAGCAGCGAGGGGTCGACTTTGGCACCCCTCCACTTT. Amino acid sequence: CASSEGSTLAPLHF.

The V call is TRBV27, the J call TRBJ2-7, with D possibly TRBD1 on 6 matching bases. Germline values: CDR1 MNHEY, CDR2 SMNVEV (reference sequence). The CDR3 sequence is 14 residues long. Between the trimmed V and J ends, which lost 2 bases and 1 base, there was a span of 9 bases. The CDR3 protein is CASSLQGTSYEQYF. The CDR3 region has the DNA TGTGCCAGCAGTTTACAGGGGACGTCCTACGAGCAGTACTTC.

This clone came up once. One end of the junction fails to match germline, which may point to a read error. This chain connects TRBV7-9 to TRBJ1-1; D remains ambiguous. Per germline, CDR1 SEHNR and CDR2 FQNEAQ (reference sequence). The CDR3 runs 14 residues. Here the CDR3 reads CASSQTLANTEAFF. The CDR3 nucleotides read TGCGCCAGCAGCCAAACCCTGGCTAACACTGAAGCTTTCTTT.

This chain links TRBV19 with TRBJ1-4; D uncertain. Germline values: CDR1 LNHDA, CDR2 SQIVND (reference sequence). The CDR3 is made up of 13 amino acids. The V end lost 2 bases, the J end lost 6 bases, and 7 bases lay between the germline ends. The CDR3, as DNA: TGTGCCAGTAGTATAAATGCTTATGAAAAACTGTTTTTT. This codes for CASSINAYEKLFF.